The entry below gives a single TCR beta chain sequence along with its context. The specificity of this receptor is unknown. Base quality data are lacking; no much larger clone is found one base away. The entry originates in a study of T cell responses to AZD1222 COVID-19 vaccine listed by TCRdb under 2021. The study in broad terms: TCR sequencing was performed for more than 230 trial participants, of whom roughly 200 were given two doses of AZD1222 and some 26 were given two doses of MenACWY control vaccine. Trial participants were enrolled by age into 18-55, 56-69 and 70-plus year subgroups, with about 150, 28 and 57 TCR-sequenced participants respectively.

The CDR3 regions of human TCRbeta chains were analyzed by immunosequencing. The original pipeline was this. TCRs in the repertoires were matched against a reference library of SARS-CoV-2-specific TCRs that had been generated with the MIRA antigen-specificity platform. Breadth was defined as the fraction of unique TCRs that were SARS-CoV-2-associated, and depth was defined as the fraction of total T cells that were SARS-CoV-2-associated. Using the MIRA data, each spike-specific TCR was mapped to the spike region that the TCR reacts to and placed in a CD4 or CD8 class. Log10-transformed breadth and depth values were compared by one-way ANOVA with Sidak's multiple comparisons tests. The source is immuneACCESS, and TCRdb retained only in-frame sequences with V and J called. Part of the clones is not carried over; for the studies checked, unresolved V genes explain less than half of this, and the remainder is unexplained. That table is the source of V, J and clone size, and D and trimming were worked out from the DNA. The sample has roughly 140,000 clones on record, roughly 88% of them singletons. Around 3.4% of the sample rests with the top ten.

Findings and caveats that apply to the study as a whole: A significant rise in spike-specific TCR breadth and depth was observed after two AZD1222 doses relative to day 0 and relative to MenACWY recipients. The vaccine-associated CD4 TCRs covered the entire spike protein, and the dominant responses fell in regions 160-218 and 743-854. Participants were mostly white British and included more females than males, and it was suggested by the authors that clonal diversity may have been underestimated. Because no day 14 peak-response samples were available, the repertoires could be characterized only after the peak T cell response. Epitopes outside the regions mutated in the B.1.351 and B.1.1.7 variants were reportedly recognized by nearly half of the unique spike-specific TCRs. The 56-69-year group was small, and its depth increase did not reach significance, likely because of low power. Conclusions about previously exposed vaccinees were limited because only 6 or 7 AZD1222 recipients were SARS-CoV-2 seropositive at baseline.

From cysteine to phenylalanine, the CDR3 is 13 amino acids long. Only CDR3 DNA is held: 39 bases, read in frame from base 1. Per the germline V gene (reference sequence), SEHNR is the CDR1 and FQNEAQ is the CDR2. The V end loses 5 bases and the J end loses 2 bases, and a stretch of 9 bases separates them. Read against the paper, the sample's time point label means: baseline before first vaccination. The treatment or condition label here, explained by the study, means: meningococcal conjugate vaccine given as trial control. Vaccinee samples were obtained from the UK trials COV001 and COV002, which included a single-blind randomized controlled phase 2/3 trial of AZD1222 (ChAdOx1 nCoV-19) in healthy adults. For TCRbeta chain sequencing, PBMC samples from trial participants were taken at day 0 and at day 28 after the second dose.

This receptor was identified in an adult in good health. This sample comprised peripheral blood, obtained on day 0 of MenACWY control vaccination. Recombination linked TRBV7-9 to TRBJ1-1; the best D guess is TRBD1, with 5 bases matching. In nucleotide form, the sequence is TGTGCCAGCAGCCAGGGATTCAACACTGAAGCTTTCTTT. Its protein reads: CASSQGFNTEAFF.